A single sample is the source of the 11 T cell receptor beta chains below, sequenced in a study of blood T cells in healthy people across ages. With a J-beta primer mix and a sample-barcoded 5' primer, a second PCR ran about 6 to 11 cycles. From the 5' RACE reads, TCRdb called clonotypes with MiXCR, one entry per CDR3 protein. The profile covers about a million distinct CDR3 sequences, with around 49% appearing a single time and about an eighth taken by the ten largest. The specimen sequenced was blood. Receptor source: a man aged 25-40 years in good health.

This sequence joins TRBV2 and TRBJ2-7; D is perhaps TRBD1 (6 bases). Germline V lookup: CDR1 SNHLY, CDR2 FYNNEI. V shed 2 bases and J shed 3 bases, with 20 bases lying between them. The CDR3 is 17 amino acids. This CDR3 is CASSETTTGPSDYEQYF. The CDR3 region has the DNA TGTGCCAGCAGTGAAACAACCACAGGGCCCTCTGACTACGAGCAGTACTTC.

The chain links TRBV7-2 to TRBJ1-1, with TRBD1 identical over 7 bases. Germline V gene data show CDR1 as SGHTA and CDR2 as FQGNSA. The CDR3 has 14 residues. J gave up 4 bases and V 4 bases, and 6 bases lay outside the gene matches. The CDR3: CASSSRQGGTEAFF. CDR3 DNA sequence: TGTGCCAGCAGCTCTAGACAGGGTGGCACTGAAGCTTTCTTT.

CDR3 sequence (DNA): TGCGCCAGCGCACAAAGGGAGCCGAACACTGAAGCTTTCTTT. It translates to CASAQREPNTEAFF. The rearrangement joins TRBV5-1 to TRBJ1-1, with D hard to call. The V end lost 7 bases, the J end lost 1 base, and 14 bases lay between the germline ends. Germline V CDR1 and CDR2: SGHRS, YFSETQ. This CDR3 is 14 amino acids long.

CDR3 region: CASRVQGAGETQYF. For the CDR3, the DNA is TGTGCCAGCAGGGTACAGGGGGCGGGCGAGACCCAGTACTTC. The chain links TRBV12-3 or TRBV12-4 to TRBJ2-7; 9 bases align to TRBD1. The closer fit of TRBJ2-5 to the DNA end suggests the J call may be wrong. The CDR3 has 14 amino acids.

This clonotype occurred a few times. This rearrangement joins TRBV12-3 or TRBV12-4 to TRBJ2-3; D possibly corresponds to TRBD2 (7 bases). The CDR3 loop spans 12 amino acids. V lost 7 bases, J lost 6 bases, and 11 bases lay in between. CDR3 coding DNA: TGTGCCAGCAATCGGGGGGCCGATACGCAGTATTTT. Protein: CASNRGADTQYF.

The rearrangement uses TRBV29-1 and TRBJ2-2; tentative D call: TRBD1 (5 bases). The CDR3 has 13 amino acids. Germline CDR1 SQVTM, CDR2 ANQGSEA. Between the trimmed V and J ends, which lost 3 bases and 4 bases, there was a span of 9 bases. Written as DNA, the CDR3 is TGCAGCGTTGAGCAGGGCTCCACCGGGGAGCTGTTTTTT. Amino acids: CSVEQGSTGELFF.

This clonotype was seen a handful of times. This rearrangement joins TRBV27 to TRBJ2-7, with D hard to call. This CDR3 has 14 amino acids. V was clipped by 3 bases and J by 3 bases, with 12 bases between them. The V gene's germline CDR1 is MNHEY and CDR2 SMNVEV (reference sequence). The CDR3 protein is CASSFLDKFYEQYF. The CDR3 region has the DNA TGTGCCAGCAGTTTCCTAGACAAGTTCTACGAGCAGTACTTC.

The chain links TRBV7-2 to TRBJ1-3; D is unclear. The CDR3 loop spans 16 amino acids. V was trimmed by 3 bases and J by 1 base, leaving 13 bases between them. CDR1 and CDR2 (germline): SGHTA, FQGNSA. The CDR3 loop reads CASSLGPRSSGNTIYF. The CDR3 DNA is TGTGCCAGCAGCTTGGGCCCGCGGAGTTCTGGAAACACCATATATTTT.

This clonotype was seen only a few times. The CDR3: CSASNSMNTEAFF. CDR3 DNA sequence: TGCAGTGCTAGTAACAGCATGAACACTGAAGCTTTCTTT. The chain links TRBV20-1 to TRBJ1-1; unclear D gene. The CDR3 is made up of 13 amino acids. Trimming shortened V by 3 bases and J by 0 bases, and 8 bases separated the two germline ends. Germline CDR1 DFQATT, CDR2 SNEGSKA (reference sequence).

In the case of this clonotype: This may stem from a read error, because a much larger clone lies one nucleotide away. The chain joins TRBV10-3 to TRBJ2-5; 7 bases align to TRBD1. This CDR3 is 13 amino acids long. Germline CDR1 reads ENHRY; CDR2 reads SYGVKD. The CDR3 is CASSETGVETQYF. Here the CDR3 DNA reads TGTGCCAGCAGTGAAACAGGGGTGGAGACCCAGTACTTC.

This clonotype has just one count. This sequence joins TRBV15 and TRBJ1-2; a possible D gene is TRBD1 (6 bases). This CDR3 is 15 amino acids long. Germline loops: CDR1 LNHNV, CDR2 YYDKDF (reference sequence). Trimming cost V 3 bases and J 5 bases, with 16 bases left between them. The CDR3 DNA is TGTGCCACCAGCAGCAAAAAAACAGGGAGGTATGGCTACACCTTC. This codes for CATSSKKTGRYGYTF. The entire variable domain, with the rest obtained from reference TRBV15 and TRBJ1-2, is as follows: DAMVIQNPRYQVTQFGKPVTLSCSQTLNHNVMYWYQQKSSQAPKLLFHYYDKDFNNEADTPDNFQSRRPNTSFCFLDIRSPGLGDTAMYLCATSSKKTGRYGYTFGSGTRLTVV.